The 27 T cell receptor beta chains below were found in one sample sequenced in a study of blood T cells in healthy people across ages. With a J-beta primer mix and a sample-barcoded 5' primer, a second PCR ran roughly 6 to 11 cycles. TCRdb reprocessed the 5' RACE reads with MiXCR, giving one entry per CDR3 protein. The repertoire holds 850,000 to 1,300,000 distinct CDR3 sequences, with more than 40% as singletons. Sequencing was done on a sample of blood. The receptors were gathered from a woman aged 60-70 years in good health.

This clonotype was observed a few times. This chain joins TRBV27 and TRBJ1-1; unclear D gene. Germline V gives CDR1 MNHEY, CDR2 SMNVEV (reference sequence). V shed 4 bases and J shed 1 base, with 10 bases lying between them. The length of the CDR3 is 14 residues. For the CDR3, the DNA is TGTGCCAGCAGTTCGCGTACATCGAACACTGAAGCTTTCTTT. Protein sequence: CASSSRTSNTEAFF.

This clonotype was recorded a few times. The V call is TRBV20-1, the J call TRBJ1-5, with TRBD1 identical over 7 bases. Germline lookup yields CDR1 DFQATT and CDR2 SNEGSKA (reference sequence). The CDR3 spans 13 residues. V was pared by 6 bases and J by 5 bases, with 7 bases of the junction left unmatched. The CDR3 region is CSAQQGTDQPQHF. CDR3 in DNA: TGCAGTGCCCAACAGGGGACGGATCAGCCCCAGCATTTT.

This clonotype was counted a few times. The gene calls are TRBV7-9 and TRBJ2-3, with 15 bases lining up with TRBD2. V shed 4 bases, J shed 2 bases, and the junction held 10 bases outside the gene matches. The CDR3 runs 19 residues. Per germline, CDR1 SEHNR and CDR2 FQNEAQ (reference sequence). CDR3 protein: CASSSGLAGGSGFTDTQYF. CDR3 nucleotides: TGTGCCAGCAGCTCGGGACTAGCGGGAGGATCCGGATTCACAGATACGCAGTATTTT.

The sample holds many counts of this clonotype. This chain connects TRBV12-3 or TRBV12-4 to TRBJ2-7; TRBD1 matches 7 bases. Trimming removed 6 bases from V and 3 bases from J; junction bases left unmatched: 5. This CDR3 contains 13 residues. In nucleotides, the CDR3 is TGTGCCAGCAGCGTGGGACAGAGCTACGAGCAGTACTTC. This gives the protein CASSVGQSYEQYF.

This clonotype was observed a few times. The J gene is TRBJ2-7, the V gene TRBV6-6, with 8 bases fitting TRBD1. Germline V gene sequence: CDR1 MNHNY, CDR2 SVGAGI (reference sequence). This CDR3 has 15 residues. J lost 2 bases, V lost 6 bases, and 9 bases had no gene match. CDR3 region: CASRSTRTGTYEQYF. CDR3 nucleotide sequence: TGTGCCAGCAGAAGTACCAGGACAGGGACCTACGAGCAGTACTTC.

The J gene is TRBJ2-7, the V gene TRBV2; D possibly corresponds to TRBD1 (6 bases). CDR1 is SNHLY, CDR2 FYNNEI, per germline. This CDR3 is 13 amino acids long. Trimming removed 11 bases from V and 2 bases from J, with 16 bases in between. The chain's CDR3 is CAGNWDNTYEQYF. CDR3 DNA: TGTGCCGGCAATTGGGACAATACCTACGAGCAGTACTTC.

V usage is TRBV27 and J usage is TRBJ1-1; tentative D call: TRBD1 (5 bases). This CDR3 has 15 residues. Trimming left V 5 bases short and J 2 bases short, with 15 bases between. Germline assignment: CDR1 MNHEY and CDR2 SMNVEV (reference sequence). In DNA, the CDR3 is TGTGCCAGCAGTGACGGGGGGACTGACAACACTGAAGCTTTCTTT. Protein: CASSDGGTDNTEAFF.

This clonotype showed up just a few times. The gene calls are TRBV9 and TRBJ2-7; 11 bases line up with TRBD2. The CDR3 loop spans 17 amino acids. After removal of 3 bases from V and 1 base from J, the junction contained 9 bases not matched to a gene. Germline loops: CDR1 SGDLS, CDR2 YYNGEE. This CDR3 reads CASSEGLAGSTSYEQYF. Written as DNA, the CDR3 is TGTGCCAGCAGCGAAGGACTAGCGGGTTCGACATCCTACGAGCAGTACTTC.

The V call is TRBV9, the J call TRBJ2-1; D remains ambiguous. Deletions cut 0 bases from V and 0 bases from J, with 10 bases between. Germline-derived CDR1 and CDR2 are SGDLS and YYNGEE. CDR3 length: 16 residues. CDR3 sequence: CASSVDGRSSYNEQFF. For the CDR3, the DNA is TGTGCCAGCAGCGTAGATGGCAGGAGCTCCTACAATGAGCAGTTCTTC.

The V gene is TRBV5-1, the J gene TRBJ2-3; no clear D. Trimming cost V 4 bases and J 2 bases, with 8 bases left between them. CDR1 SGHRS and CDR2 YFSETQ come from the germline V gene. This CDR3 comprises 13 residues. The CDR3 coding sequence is TGCGCCAGCAGCCGCTGGATCACAGATACGCAGTATTTT. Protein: CASSRWITDTQYF.

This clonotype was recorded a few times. This CDR3 reads CASSDMGGTVNYGYTF. The CDR3 nucleotides read TGTGCCAGCAGCGATATGGGAGGGACCGTGAACTATGGCTACACCTTC. The chain joins TRBV21-1 to TRBJ1-2. TRBV21-1 is assigned pseudogene status. CDR3 length equals 16 residues.

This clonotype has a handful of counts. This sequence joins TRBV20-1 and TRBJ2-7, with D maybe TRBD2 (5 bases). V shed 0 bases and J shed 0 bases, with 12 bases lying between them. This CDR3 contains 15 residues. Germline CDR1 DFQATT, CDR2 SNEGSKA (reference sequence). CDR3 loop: CSARDQSGPSYEQYF. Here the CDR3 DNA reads TGCAGTGCTAGAGACCAGAGCGGACCCTCCTACGAGCAGTACTTC.

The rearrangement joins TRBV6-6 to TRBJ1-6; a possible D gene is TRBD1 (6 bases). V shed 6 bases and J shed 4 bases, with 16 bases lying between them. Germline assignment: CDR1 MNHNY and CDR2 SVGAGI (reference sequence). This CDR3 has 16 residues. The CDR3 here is CASRRQATGYNSPLHF. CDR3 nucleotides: TGTGCCAGCAGACGACAGGCCACGGGGTATAATTCACCCCTCCACTTT.

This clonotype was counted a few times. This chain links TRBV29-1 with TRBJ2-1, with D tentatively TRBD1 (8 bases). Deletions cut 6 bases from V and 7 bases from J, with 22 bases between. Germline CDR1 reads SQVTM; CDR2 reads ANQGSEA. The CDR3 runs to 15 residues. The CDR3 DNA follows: TGCAGCGTATATCCGACAGGGGAGGGCAGGAATGAGCAGTTCTTC. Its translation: CSVYPTGEGRNEQFF.

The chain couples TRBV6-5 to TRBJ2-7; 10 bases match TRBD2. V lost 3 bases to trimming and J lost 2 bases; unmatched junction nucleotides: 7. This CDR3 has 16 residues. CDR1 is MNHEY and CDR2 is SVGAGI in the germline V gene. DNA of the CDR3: TGTGCCAGCAGTTATCTCCTAGCGGGAGTCCCCTACGAGCAGTACTTC. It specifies CASSYLLAGVPYEQYF.

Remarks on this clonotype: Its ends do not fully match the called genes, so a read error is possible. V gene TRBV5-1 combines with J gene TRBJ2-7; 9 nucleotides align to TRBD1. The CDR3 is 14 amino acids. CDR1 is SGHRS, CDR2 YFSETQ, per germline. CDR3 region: CASGEQGASYERYF. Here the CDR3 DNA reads TGCGCCAGCGGCGAACAGGGGGCCTCCTACGAGCGGTACTTC. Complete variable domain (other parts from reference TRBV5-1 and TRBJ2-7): KAGVTQTPRYLIKTRGQQVTLSCSPISGHRSVSWYQQTPGQGLQFLFEYFSETQRNKGNFPGRFSGRQFSNSRSEMNVSTLELGDSALYLCASGEQGASYERYFGPGTRLTVT.

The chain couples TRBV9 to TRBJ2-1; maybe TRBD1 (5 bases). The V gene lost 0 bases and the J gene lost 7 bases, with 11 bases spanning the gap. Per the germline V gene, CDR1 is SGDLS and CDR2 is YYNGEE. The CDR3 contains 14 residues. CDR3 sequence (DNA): TGTGCCAGCAGCGTAGAGGTCAGGGTGAATGAGCAGTTCTTC. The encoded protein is CASSVEVRVNEQFF. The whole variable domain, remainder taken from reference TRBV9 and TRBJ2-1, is DSGVTQTPKHLITATGQRVTLRCSPRSGDLSVYWYQQSLDQGLQFLIQYYNGEERAKGNILERFSAQQFPDLHSELNLSSLELGDSALYFCASSVEVRVNEQFFGPGTRLTVL.

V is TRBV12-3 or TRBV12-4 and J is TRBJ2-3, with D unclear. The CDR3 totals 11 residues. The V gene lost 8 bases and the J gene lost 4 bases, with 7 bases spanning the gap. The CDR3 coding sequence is TGTGCCAGCCTTGAGTCAGATACGCAGTATTTT. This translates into CASLESDTQYF.

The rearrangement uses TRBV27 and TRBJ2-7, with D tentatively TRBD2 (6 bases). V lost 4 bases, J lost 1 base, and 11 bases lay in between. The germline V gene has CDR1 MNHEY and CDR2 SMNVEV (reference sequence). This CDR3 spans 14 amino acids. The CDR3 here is CASSWRVSSYEQYF. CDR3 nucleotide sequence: TGTGCCAGCAGTTGGAGGGTTTCATCCTACGAGCAGTACTTC.

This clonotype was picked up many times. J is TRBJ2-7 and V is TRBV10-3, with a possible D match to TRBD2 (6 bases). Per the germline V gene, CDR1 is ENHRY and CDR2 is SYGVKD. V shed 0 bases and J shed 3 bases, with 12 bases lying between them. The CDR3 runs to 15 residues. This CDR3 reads CAISESDSGVYEQYF. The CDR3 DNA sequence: TGTGCCATCAGTGAGTCGGATAGCGGAGTCTACGAGCAGTACTTC.

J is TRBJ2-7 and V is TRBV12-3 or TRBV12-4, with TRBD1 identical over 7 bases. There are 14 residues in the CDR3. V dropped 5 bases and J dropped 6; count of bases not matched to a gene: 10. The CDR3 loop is CASSPGTVRSEQYF. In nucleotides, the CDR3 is TGTGCCAGCAGTCCCGGGACAGTTAGGTCCGAGCAGTACTTC.

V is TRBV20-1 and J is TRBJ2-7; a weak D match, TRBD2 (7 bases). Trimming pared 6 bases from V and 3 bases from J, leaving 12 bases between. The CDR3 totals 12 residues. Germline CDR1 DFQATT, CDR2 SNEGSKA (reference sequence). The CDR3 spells CSAQGRDYEQYF. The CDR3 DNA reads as TGCAGTGCCCAGGGGAGGGACTACGAGCAGTACTTC.

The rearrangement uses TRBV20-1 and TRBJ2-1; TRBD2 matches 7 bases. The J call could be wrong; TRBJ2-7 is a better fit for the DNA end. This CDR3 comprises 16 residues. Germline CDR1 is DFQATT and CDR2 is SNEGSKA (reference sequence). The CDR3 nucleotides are TGCAGTGCTTTGACCGCCCTGCGCGGGAGATACAATGAGCAGTACTTC. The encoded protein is CSALTALRGRYNEQYF.

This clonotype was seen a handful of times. Here the CDR3 reads CASSFGGGATDTQYF. The CDR3 bases are TGTGCCAGCAGTTTTGGGGGTGGAGCCACAGATACGCAGTATTTT. V gene TRBV27 combines with J gene TRBJ2-3; either TRBD1 or TRBD2 may supply D (5 bases each). Trimming cost V 3 bases and J 2 bases, with 12 bases left between them. This CDR3 region has 15 residues. Germline V lookup: CDR1 MNHEY, CDR2 SMNVEV (reference sequence).

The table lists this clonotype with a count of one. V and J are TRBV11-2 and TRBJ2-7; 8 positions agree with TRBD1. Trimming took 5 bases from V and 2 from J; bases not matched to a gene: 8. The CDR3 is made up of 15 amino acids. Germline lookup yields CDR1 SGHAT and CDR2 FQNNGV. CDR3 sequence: CASSHDRGAPYEQYF. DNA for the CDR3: TGTGCCAGCAGCCATGACAGGGGCGCACCCTACGAGCAGTACTTC.

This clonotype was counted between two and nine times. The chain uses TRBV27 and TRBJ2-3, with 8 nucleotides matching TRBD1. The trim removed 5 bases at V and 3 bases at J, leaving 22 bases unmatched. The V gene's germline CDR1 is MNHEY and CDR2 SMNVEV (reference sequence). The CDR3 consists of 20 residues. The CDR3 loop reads CASSPHHPADRVRSTDTQYF. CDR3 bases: TGTGCCAGCAGTCCTCACCATCCGGCGGACAGGGTTCGCTCGACAGATACGCAGTATTTT.

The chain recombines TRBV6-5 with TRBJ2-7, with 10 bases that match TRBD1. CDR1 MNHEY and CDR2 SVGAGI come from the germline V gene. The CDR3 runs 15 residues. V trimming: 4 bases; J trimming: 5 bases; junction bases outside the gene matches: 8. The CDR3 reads CASSFTGTGVNEQYF. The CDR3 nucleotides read TGTGCCAGCAGTTTCACCGGGACAGGGGTCAACGAGCAGTACTTC.